The rows below give T cell receptor beta chains drawn from one sample of a study of shared clonotypes between healthy human individuals. Sequencing used immunoSEQ multiplex PCR; TCRdb keeps in-frame clones, though not all of them. The data contain some 2,100,000 clones, just over 90% of them singletons. The specimen was naive CD8+ T cells from PBMCs. These receptors were collected from a man between 18 and 35 years old in good health. Some clones in this sample may be carry-over from other donors' samples. Both conserved end residues are part of each CDR3. A D gene is named only where the DNA matches it firmly. Clone size is stated in some rows and not others, as once, few, many or a class when expanded.

size: .; V: TRBV6-5; D: .; J: TRBJ1-1; DNA: TGTGCCAGCAGTTACAATCAAGAGAGGAACACTGAAGCTTTCTTT; CDR3: CASSYNQERNTEAFF
size: .; V: TRBV2; D: TRBD2; J: TRBJ2-5; DNA: TGTGCCAGCAGTGAAGGGCTAGCGGATGAAGAGACCCAGTACTTC; CDR3: CASSEGLADEETQYF
size: .; V: TRBV9; D: TRBD1; J: TRBJ1-2; DNA: TGTGCCAGCAGCGTATCCCCGGGACAGGAGAACTATGGCTACACCTTC; CDR3: CASSVSPGQENYGYTF
size: .; V: TRBV29-1; D: .; J: TRBJ2-2; DNA: TGCAGCGTTGAGGTACCTTGGACCGGGGAGCTGTTTTTT; CDR3: CSVEVPWTGELFF
size: .; V: TRBV28; D: .; J: TRBJ1-2; DNA: TGTGCCAGCACCGGAGGCTATGGCTACACCTTC; CDR3: CASTGGYGYTF
size: .; V: TRBV7-9; D: TRBD2; J: TRBJ2-2; DNA: TGTGCCAGCAGCCCACTAGCGGGAGGTGACACCGGGGAGCTGTTTTTT; CDR3: CASSPLAGGDTGELFF
size: .; V: TRBV28; D: TRBD2; J: TRBJ2-1; DNA: TGTGCCAGCAGCCCAGGACTAGAAGGGAATGAGCAGTTCTTC; CDR3: CASSPGLEGNEQFF
size: .; V: TRBV28; D: .; J: TRBJ1-5; DNA: TGTGCCAGCAGTTTACTGTCGGGGAATCAGCCCCAGCATTTT; CDR3: CASSLLSGNQPQHF
size: .; V: TRBV5-1; D: TRBD1; J: TRBJ2-7; DNA: TGCGCCAGCAGCCTCGACAGGGGGTTTTACGAGCAGTACTTC; CDR3: CASSLDRGFYEQYF
size: .; V: TRBV6-5; D: .; J: TRBJ1-1; DNA: TGTGCCAGCAAAATCGACCGGGCCACGCCTGAAGCTTTCTTT; CDR3: CASKIDRATPEAFF
size: once; V: TRBV7-9; D: TRBD2; J: TRBJ2-7; DNA: TGTGCCAGCAGCCTTGGGACTAGTAAGGTCGAGCAGTACTTC; CDR3: CASSLGTSKVEQYF
size: .; V: TRBV7-9; D: .; J: TRBJ2-7; DNA: TGTGCCAGCAGCTCGGGCGCGGCCTACGAGCAGTACTTC; CDR3: CASSSGAAYEQYF
size: .; V: TRBV6-6; D: .; J: TRBJ2-7; DNA: TGTGCCAGCAGTTACTCCAAAGGTTACGAGCAGTACTTC; CDR3: CASSYSKGYEQYF
size: .; V: TRBV28; D: TRBD1; J: TRBJ1-4; DNA: TGTGCCAGCTCCCCAGCCCCCTGGGACAGGGCCGCAACTAATGAAAAACTGTTTTTT; CDR3: CASSPAPWDRAATNEKLFF
size: .; V: TRBV27; D: .; J: TRBJ2-2; DNA: TGTGCCAGCAGTTTAACTCCGTCGGGCGGGGAGCTGTTTTTT; CDR3: CASSLTPSGGELFF